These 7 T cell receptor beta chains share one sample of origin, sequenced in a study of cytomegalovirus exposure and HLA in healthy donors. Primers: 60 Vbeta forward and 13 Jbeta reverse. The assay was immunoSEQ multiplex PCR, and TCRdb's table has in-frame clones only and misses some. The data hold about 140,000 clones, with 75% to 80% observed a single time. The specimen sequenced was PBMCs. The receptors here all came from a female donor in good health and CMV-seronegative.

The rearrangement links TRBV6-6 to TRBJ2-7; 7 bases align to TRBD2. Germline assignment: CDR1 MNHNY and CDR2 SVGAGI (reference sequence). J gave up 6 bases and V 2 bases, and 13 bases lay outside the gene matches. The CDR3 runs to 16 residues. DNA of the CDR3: TGTGCCAGCAGTTACCCCTCGGTTGCGGGAGATCGCGAGCAGTACTTC. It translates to CASSYPSVAGDREQYF.

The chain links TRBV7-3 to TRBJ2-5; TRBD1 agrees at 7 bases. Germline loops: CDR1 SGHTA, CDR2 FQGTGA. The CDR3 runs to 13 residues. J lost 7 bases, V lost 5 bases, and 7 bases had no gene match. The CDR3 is CASSPRSGGTQYF. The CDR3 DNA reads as TGTGCCAGCAGCCCCAGATCAGGGGGGACCCAGTACTTC.

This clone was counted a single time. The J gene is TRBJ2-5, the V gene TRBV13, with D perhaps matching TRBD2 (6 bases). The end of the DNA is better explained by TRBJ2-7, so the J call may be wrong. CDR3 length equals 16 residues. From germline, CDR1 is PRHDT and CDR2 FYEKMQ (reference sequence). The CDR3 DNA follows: TGTGCCAGCAGCTTAGCCAGTAGCGGTCCGCTCTACGAGCAGTACTTC. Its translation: CASSLASSGPLYEQYF.

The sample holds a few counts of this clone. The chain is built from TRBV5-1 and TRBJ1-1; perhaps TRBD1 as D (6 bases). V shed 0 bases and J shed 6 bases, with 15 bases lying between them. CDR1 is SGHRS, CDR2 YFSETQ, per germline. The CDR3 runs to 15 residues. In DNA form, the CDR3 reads TGCGCCAGCAGCTTGGGCTCAGGGGCTGTGGCTGAAGCTTTCTTT. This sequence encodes CASSLGSGAVAEAFF.

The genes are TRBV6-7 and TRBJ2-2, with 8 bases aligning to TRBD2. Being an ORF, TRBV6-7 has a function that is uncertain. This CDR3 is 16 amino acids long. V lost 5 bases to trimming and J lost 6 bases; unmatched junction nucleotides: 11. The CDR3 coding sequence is TGTGCCAGCAGTAATCCGGGGGGGGCGAAGCCCGGGGAGCTGTTTTTT. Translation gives CASSNPGGAKPGELFF.

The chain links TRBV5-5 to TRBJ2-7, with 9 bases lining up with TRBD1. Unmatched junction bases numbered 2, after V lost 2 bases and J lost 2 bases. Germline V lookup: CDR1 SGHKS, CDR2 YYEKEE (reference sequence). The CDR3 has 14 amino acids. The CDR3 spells CASSFGTGTYEQYF. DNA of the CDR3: TGTGCCAGCAGCTTCGGGACAGGGACCTACGAGCAGTACTTC.

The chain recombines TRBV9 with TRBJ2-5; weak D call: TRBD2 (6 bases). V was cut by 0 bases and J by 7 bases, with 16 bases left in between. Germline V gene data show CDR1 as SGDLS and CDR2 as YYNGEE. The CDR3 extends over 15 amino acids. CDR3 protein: CASSVGGDELRTQYF. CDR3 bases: TGTGCCAGCAGCGTAGGGGGGGACGAGTTACGGACCCAGTACTTC.